The 30 T cell receptor beta chains in this list originate from one sample, sequenced in a study of CXCR3-negative and CXCR3-positive naive CD8 T cells. TRB cDNA libraries were made by UMI-labeled 5' RACE. TCRdb re-called the 5' RACE reads and shows each CDR3 protein once, DNA omitted. The repertoire table contains 130,000 or so distinct CDR3 sequences. The sample consisted of naive CXCR3- CD8+ T cells from blood. Subset described: CD45RO-CCR7+CD27+CD95- naive CD8+ T cells lacking CXCR3 (TNR3-). All receptors derive from a human donor in good health. Some clones in this sample may be carry-over from other donors' samples.

V gene TRBV3-1 combines with J gene TRBJ1-4; the D call of TRBD1 rests on TCRdb alone, since no DNA is present to check it. The CDR3 has 15 residues. Germline CDR1 and CDR2: LGHDT and YNNKEL (reference sequence). The CDR3 loop is CASSPSGTGEEKLFF.

The chain joins TRBV6-1 to TRBJ1-6; TCRdb picks TRBD1, but there is no DNA to check that call. The CDR3 totals 15 residues. The V gene's germline CDR1 is MNHNS and CDR2 SASEGT. The chain's CDR3 is CASSELDSMNSPLHF.

The rearrangement joins TRBV19 to TRBJ2-4. Germline V CDR1 and CDR2: LNHDA, SQIVND (reference sequence). The length of the CDR3 is 16 residues. The CDR3 here is CASSMVGNRAKNIQYF.

The chain carries TRBV20-1 and TRBJ2-5; the TCRdb D gene call, TRBD2, has no DNA to confirm it. The length of the CDR3 is 16 residues. CDR1 DFQATT and CDR2 SNEGSKA come from the germline V gene (reference sequence). The CDR3 is CSARDHLAGSEETQYF.

The J gene is TRBJ2-6, the V gene TRBV7-3; TCRdb picks TRBD2, but there is no DNA to check that call. Germline CDR1 and CDR2: SGHTA and FQGTGA. The CDR3 sequence is 18 residues long. CDR3 sequence: CASSLTGLAQLGANVLTF. Combining the CDR3 with reference TRBV7-3 and TRBJ2-6 gives the whole variable domain GAGVSQTPSNKVTEKGKYVELRCDPISGHTALYWYRQSLGQGPEFLIYFQGTGAADDSGLPNDRFFAVRPEGSVSTLKIQRTERGDSAVYLCASSLTGLAQLGANVLTFGAGSRLTVL.

The rearrangement joins TRBV4-1 to TRBJ2-3. This CDR3 comprises 15 residues. Germline V gives CDR1 MGHRA, CDR2 YSYEKL. The CDR3: CASSQVGSSTDTQYF.

The chain is built from TRBV7-9 and TRBJ2-7; without DNA, the TCRdb call of TRBD2 cannot be checked. Germline-derived CDR1 and CDR2 are SEHNR and FQNEAQ (reference sequence). This CDR3 has 15 residues. This CDR3 is CASSLAIAAGYEQYF.

The chain recombines TRBV28 with TRBJ1-1; TCRdb's D gene call, TRBD1, goes unchecked for lack of DNA. Germline V gene data show CDR1 as MDHEN and CDR2 as SYDVKM. CDR3 size: 14 residues. The CDR3 loop is CASSLHRGVEVAFF.

The chain employs TRBV24-1 and TRBJ2-3. The CDR3 totals 13 residues. The germline V gene has CDR1 KGHDR and CDR2 SFDVKD. The CDR3 is CATSDLSSDTQYF.

This chain links TRBV19 with TRBJ2-1; as DNA is missing, the TRBD2 call by TCRdb cannot be tested. The germline gives CDR1 LNHDA, CDR2 SQIVND (reference sequence). The CDR3 covers 16 residues. The CDR3 loop is CASSIGPGLAVNEQFF.

J is TRBJ1-3 and V is TRBV29-1. Germline V gene data show CDR1 as SQVTM and CDR2 as ANQGSEA. This CDR3 comprises 14 residues. CDR3 region: CSVVFRDSGNTIYF.

The rearrangement joins TRBV27 to TRBJ1-1; the TCRdb D gene call, TRBD1, has no DNA to confirm it. The CDR3 has 16 residues. The germline gives CDR1 MNHEY, CDR2 SMNVEV (reference sequence). Here the CDR3 reads CASSSLLTGLNTEVFF.

The gene calls are TRBV12-3 or TRBV12-4 and TRBJ2-5; TCRdb gives TRBD2 as the D gene, but with no DNA this cannot be confirmed. This CDR3 is built from 15 residues. CDR3 region: CASTERPERGETQYF.

This chain joins TRBV18 and TRBJ1-6. This CDR3 spans 12 amino acids. Looked up from germline, CDR1 is KGHSH and CDR2 is LQKENI. This CDR3 is CASSPEGSPLHF.

The V call is TRBV7-9, the J call TRBJ2-2; TCRdb's D gene call, TRBD1, goes unchecked for lack of DNA. The CDR3 runs to 15 residues. Per the germline V gene, CDR1 is SEHNR and CDR2 is FQNEAQ (reference sequence). The CDR3 here is CAGPGRQVDTGELFF.

The rearrangement links TRBV7-8 to TRBJ2-3; TCRdb picks TRBD1, but there is no DNA to check that call. The germline V gene has CDR1 SGHVS and CDR2 FQNEAQ. The CDR3 loop spans 14 amino acids. The CDR3 here is CASSQDRGRGTQYF. Supplemented by reference TRBV7-8 and TRBJ2-3, the full variable domain reads GAGVSQSPRYKVAKRGQDVALRCDPISGHVSLFWYQQALGQGPEFLTYFQNEAQLDKSGLPSDRFFAERPEGSVSTLKIQRTQQEDSAVYLCASSQDRGRGTQYFGPGTRLTVL.

This chain joins TRBV20-1 and TRBJ2-6; TCRdb names TRBD1, which stays unverified in the absence of DNA. Germline-derived CDR1 and CDR2 are DFQATT and SNEGSKA (reference sequence). This CDR3 contains 15 residues. The CDR3 spells CSASGHLSGANVLTF.

The V gene is TRBV7-8, the J gene TRBJ2-2; as DNA is missing, the TRBD1 call by TCRdb cannot be tested. Germline CDR1 is SGHVS and CDR2 is FQNEAQ. This CDR3 region has 14 residues. The CDR3 protein is CASPATENTGELFF.

The genes are TRBV20-1 and TRBJ2-5; absent DNA, TCRdb's TRBD2 call cannot be checked. The length of the CDR3 is 16 residues. Germline-derived CDR1 and CDR2 are DFQATT and SNEGSKA (reference sequence). CDR3 sequence: CSAWPLAGGPRETQYF.

The rearrangement uses TRBV7-3 and TRBJ2-1; the D call from TCRdb, TRBD2, cannot be confirmed without DNA. Germline CDR1 and CDR2: SGHTA and FQGTGA. CDR3 length: 19 amino acids. CDR3 loop: CASSLTYLTSGDAYNEQFF. The full variable domain, in which reference TRBV7-3 and TRBJ2-1 provide the parts outside the CDR3, is GAGVSQTPSNKVTEKGKYVELRCDPISGHTALYWYRQSLGQGPEFLIYFQGTGAADDSGLPNDRFFAVRPEGSVSTLKIQRTERGDSAVYLCASSLTYLTSGDAYNEQFFGPGTRLTVL.

The gene calls are TRBV5-5 and TRBJ2-1; TCRdb's D gene call, TRBD1, goes unchecked for lack of DNA. Germline CDR1 SGHKS, CDR2 YYEKEE (reference sequence). The CDR3 extends over 18 amino acids. CDR3 sequence reads: CASSSTATGLGSYNEQFF.

This chain joins TRBV18 and TRBJ2-1; without DNA, the TCRdb call of TRBD1 cannot be checked. The CDR3 extends over 16 amino acids. The germline CDR1 and CDR2 sequences are KGHSH and LQKENI. CDR3 amino acids: CASSPARGSPGDEQFF.

The chain couples TRBV28 to TRBJ2-7; TCRdb's D call of TRBD2 is untestable without DNA. The CDR3 length is 18 residues. Germline CDR1 reads MDHEN; CDR2 reads SYDVKM. The CDR3 loop reads CASSPGLAGGPEFYEQYF.

The genes are TRBV19 and TRBJ2-1. Germline CDR1 LNHDA, CDR2 SQIVND (reference sequence). The CDR3 is 15 residues long. The CDR3 spells CASSMASRSYNEQFF.

The chain has TRBV29-1 and TRBJ2-6; no DNA is available, so the TRBD2 call from TCRdb remains unchecked. The length of the CDR3 is 16 residues. The germline V gene encodes CDR1 SQVTM and CDR2 ANQGSEA. CDR3 sequence: CSVAGTASSGANVLTF.

The V and J genes are TRBV7-2 and TRBJ2-2. The CDR3 is made up of 15 amino acids. Germline CDR1 and CDR2: SGHTA and FQGNSA. The CDR3 loop reads CASSLGPYYTGELFF.

This rearrangement joins TRBV20-1 to TRBJ2-7; TCRdb's D call, TRBD2, is unchecked because there is no DNA. This CDR3 region has 15 residues. Germline CDR1 DFQATT, CDR2 SNEGSKA (reference sequence). The CDR3 protein is CSARDSPAGAYEQYF.

J is TRBJ2-2 and V is TRBV14. This CDR3 has 14 amino acids. In germline, CDR1 is SGHDN, CDR2 FVKESK. The CDR3: CASSQVQITGELFF.

This CDR3 reads CASRLARADTQYF. The chain couples TRBV2 to TRBJ2-3; as DNA is missing, the TRBD2 call by TCRdb cannot be tested. Germline values: CDR1 SNHLY, CDR2 FYNNEI. The CDR3 has 13 residues.

The chain is built from TRBV12-3 or TRBV12-4 and TRBJ1-1. This CDR3 region has 14 residues. The CDR3 sequence: CASSSDRLNTEAFF.